The entry below gives a single T cell receptor beta chain sequence along with its context. Generated by immunoSEQ multiplex PCR, the TCRdb table keeps only in-frame clones and is missing some. The data contain about 480,000 clones, roughly 89% of them singletons. V was pared by 3 bases and J by 5 bases, with 20 bases between. The CDR3 sequence is 17 residues long. Germline V gene data show CDR1 as LNHDA and CDR2 as SQIVND (reference sequence). The data belong to a study of Ad26.COV2.S vaccination and SARS-CoV-2 variants. As for treatment: some 19 received Ad26.COV2.S at low or high dose, single or two shots; several received placebo; per-sample allocation not given. Sampling happened 63 days after the first vaccine or placebo injection.

The chain combines TRBV19 with TRBJ2-1; D gene ambiguous. Sequences were derived from peripheral blood, sampled in a trial of Ad26.COV2.S vaccine versus placebo. The TCR was taken from a person aged 18-65 years who received the Ad26.COV2.S COVID-19 vaccine or a placebo. The CDR3 sequence is CASSIRSGRMAHNEQFF. The DNA of the CDR3 is TGTGCCAGTAGTATCCGTTCCGGCAGGATGGCCCACAATGAGCAGTTCTTC.